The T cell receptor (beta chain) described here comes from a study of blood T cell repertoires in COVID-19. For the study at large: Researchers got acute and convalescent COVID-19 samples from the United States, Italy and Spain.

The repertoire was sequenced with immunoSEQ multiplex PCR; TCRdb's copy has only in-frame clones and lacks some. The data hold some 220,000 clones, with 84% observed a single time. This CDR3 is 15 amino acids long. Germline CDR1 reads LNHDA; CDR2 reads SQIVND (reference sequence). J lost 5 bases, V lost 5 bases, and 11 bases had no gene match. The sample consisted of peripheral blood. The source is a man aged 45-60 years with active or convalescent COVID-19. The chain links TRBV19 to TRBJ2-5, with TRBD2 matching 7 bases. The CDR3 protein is CASSPGGRARETQYF. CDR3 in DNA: TGTGCCAGTAGTCCCGGGGGGAGGGCCAGGGAGACCCAGTACTTC.